These 16 T cell receptor beta chains originate from one sample sequenced in a study of cytomegalovirus exposure and HLA in healthy donors. The PCR contained 60 Vbeta and 13 Jbeta primers. The repertoire was sequenced with immunoSEQ multiplex PCR; TCRdb's copy has only in-frame clones and lacks some. The table records approximately 130,000 clones, about 9.4% of them present only once. Sequenced: PBMCs. These receptor sequences come from a middle-aged woman in good health and CMV-seropositive.

This clone was found a few times. This chain links TRBV19 with TRBJ2-4, with a possible D match to TRBD2 (5 bases). Germline values: CDR1 LNHDA, CDR2 SQIVND (reference sequence). The ends were cut back, 5 bases at V and 0 bases at J, with 14 bases in the middle. This CDR3 contains 16 residues. The DNA for the CDR3 is TGTGCCAGTAGTCGTACCGGGATACTAGCCAAAAACATTCAGTACTTC. As protein: CASSRTGILAKNIQYF.

This clone was counted a few times. The rearrangement joins TRBV9 to TRBJ1-1; 8 positions agree with TRBD1. The CDR3 is 15 residues long. V shed 0 bases and J 7 bases; nucleotides not matched to a gene: 8. CDR1 and CDR2 (germline): SGDLS, YYNGEE. The CDR3: CASSVGSPGGLEAFF. CDR3 sequence (DNA): TGTGCCAGCAGCGTAGGTTCACCAGGGGGCCTTGAAGCTTTCTTT.

The chain is built from TRBV5-1 and TRBJ2-7; tentative D call: TRBD2 (6 bases). V was trimmed by 7 bases and J by 1 base, leaving 15 bases between them. The germline V gene encodes CDR1 SGHRS and CDR2 YFSETQ. The CDR3 has 14 residues. Here the CDR3 DNA reads TGCGCCAGCTCTGGCGGGGTGGGATCCTACGAGCAGTACTTC. As protein: CASSGGVGSYEQYF.

This clone was recorded a few times. The chain links TRBV6-5 to TRBJ2-7; weak D call: TRBD1 (5 bases). CDR1 is MNHEY and CDR2 is SVGAGI in the germline V gene. Trimming cost V 5 bases and J 0 bases, with 8 bases left between them. This CDR3 spans 13 amino acids. The DNA for the CDR3 is TGTGCCAGCAGTCAGGGCACCTCCTACGAGCAGTACTTC. As protein: CASSQGTSYEQYF.

The chain links TRBV30 to TRBJ1-2; 7 bases are shared with TRBD1. V trimming: 2 bases; J trimming: 0 bases; junction bases outside the gene matches: 3. The length of the CDR3 is 14 residues. Germline lookup yields CDR1 GTSNPN and CDR2 SVGIG (reference sequence). CDR3 bases: TGTGCCTGGAGTCGGACAGGCGCTAACTATGGCTACACCTTC. It specifies CAWSRTGANYGYTF.

This chain joins TRBV11-2 and TRBJ2-3; TRBD2 matches at 7 bases. This CDR3 is 14 amino acids long. Looked up from germline, CDR1 is SGHAT and CDR2 is FQNNGV. Trimming cost V 6 bases and J 1 base; bases outside gene matches: 4. The CDR3 DNA reads TGTGCCAGCAGTTTTCTAGCGGGCACAGATACGCAGTATTTT. It yields the protein CASSFLAGTDTQYF.

There are a few counts of this clone. The chain is built from TRBV5-1 and TRBJ2-2, with TRBD1 identical over 12 bases. The CDR3 contains 16 residues. After removal of 3 bases from V and 10 bases from J, the junction contained 10 bases not matched to a gene. Germline V gene lookup returns CDR1 SGHRS and CDR2 YFSETQ. The CDR3 loop reads CASSWTGTGGPVELFF. The CDR3 DNA sequence: TGCGCCAGCAGCTGGACCGGGACAGGGGGCCCGGTGGAGCTGTTTTTT.

V gene TRBV30 combines with J gene TRBJ2-7; 8 bases fit TRBD1. CDR3 size: 13 residues. Germline V gene sequence: CDR1 GTSNPN, CDR2 SVGIG (reference sequence). J lost 4 bases, V lost 1 base, and 3 bases had no gene match. The CDR3 nucleotides are TGTGCCTGGAGTGGAAGACAGGGGTACGAGCAGTACTTC. Translated, it gives CAWSGRQGYEQYF.

The chain carries TRBV5-5 and TRBJ2-2; tentative D call: TRBD1 (6 bases). The V end lost 3 bases, the J end lost 6 bases, and 15 bases lay between the germline ends. CDR3 length: 15 residues. Germline CDR1 and CDR2: SGHKS and YYEKEE (reference sequence). CDR3 region: CASSWAWGRAGELFF. Here the CDR3 DNA reads TGTGCCAGCAGCTGGGCATGGGGGCGCGCCGGGGAGCTGTTTTTT.

The chain is built from TRBV9 and TRBJ1-1, with TRBD1 matching 7 bases. Germline CDR1 SGDLS, CDR2 YYNGEE. The CDR3 extends over 15 amino acids. With V trimmed by 0 bases and J by 1 base, 3 bases remained unmatched. CDR3 region: CASSVVGGGNTEAFF. The DNA of the CDR3 is TGTGCCAGCAGCGTAGTAGGGGGCGGGAACACTGAAGCTTTCTTT.

This clone was seen a few times. The rearrangement links TRBV6-1 to TRBJ1-4, with TRBD1 identical over 8 bases. The CDR3 covers 15 residues. The V segment lost 4 bases and the J segment 3 bases; nucleotides outside the gene matches: 4. CDR1 is MNHNS and CDR2 is SASEGT in the germline V gene. CDR3 in amino acids: CASSATGGANEKLFF. The CDR3 DNA reads as TGTGCCAGCAGTGCTACAGGGGGAGCTAATGAAAAACTGTTTTTT.

The sample holds a few counts of this clone. The chain combines TRBV6-1 with TRBJ1-5; D perhaps matches TRBD1 (6 bases). The germline gives CDR1 MNHNS, CDR2 SASEGT. This CDR3 comprises 15 residues. V was trimmed by 6 bases and J by 4 bases, leaving 16 bases between them. The CDR3 DNA is TGTGCCAGCAGCTCCCTTACAGGGCGGAATCAGCCCCAGCATTTT. Encoded protein: CASSSLTGRNQPQHF.

This rearrangement joins TRBV27 to TRBJ2-7; 7 bases fit TRBD1. J lost 4 bases, V lost 0 bases, and 12 bases had no gene match. This CDR3 is built from 17 residues. Germline V gene lookup returns CDR1 MNHEY and CDR2 SMNVEV (reference sequence). CDR3 in DNA: TGTGCCAGCAGTTTATCGGGCCGACAGGGACGTTTTTACGAGCAGTACTTC. As protein: CASSLSGRQGRFYEQYF.

This clone was found a few times. The chain couples TRBV5-1 to TRBJ1-1; tentatively, D is TRBD1 (6 bases). CDR1 and CDR2 from the germline V gene are SGHRS and YFSETQ. The CDR3 runs 15 residues. Between the trimmed V and J ends, which lost 3 bases and 1 base, there was a span of 13 bases. DNA for the CDR3: TGCGCCAGCAGCTCGTTGGGGGGGCGGAACACTGAAGCTTTCTTT. Amino acid sequence: CASSSLGGRNTEAFF.

Only a few counts were recorded for this clone. J is TRBJ1-2 and V is TRBV5-1; D not certain. There are 16 residues in the CDR3. Germline V gene sequence: CDR1 SGHRS, CDR2 YFSETQ. The germline V and J ends were trimmed by 2 bases and 6 bases, with 20 bases remaining between them. CDR3 loop: CASSFSAGSRNNGYTF. The CDR3 bases are TGCGCCAGCAGCTTCTCGGCCGGGAGCAGGAACAATGGCTACACCTTC.

The V gene is TRBV7-2, the J gene TRBJ2-1, with 8 bases lining up with TRBD2. The CDR3 spans 15 residues. V shed 0 bases, J shed 7 bases, and the junction held 5 bases outside the gene matches. Germline assignment: CDR1 SGHTA and CDR2 FQGNSA. The CDR3, as DNA: TGTGCCAGCAGCTTAGCGTCGGGGGGGATAAATGAGCAGTTCTTC. This translates into CASSLASGGINEQFF.